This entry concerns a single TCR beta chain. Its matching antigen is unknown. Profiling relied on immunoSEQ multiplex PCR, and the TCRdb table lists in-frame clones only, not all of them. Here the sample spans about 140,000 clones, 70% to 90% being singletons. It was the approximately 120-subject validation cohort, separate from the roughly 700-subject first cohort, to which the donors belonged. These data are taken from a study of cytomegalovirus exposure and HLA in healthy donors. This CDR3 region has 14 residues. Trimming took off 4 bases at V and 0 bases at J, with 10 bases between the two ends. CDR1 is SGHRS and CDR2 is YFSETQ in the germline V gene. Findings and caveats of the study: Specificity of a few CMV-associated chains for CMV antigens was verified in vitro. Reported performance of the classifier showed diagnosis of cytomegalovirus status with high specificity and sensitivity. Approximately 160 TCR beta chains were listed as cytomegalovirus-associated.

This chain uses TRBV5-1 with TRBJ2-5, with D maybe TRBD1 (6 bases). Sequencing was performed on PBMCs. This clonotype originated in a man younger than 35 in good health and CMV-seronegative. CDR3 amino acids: CASSATGNQETQYF. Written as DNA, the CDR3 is TGCGCCAGCAGCGCAACAGGGAACCAAGAGACCCAGTACTTC.